This is a list of T cell receptor beta chains from one sample in a study of blood T cell repertoires in COVID-19. Sequenced by immunoSEQ multiplex PCR; TCRdb stores in-frame clones only, minus some. The profile shows about 180,000 clones, roughly 90% of them singletons. Sequencing was done on a sample of peripheral blood. The source is a man in his 70s with active or convalescent COVID-19. Both conserved end residues are trimmed from each CDR3.

V: TRBV20-1
J: TRBJ2-1
CDR3: SATRGNEQF

V: TRBV28
J: TRBJ2-1
CDR3: ASWGQVHNEQF

V: TRBV6-5
J: TRBJ1-2
CDR3: ASSFRGALGYT

V: TRBV28
J: TRBJ1-2
CDR3: ASSSGQGSVGYT

V: TRBV18
J: TRBJ2-5
CDR3: ASSSTGLVETQY

V: TRBV28
J: TRBJ1-5
CDR3: ASSSRLARDRTYQPQH

V: TRBV18
J: TRBJ1-5
CDR3: ASSPRDSLYSNQPQH

V: TRBV19
J: TRBJ2-3
CDR3: ASSMGIIYTDTQY

V: TRBV5-1
J: TRBJ2-1
CDR3: ASSLQPGGAYNEQF

V: TRBV2
J: TRBJ1-5
CDR3: ASSRQGAGQPQH

V: TRBV18
J: TRBJ1-2
CDR3: ASSPQGGQGSHGYT

V: TRBV7-2
J: TRBJ1-1
CDR3: ASSGRGYEAF

V: TRBV10-3
J: TRBJ1-5
CDR3: AISESLRQGARGIRPQH

V: TRBV6-1
J: TRBJ2-2
CDR3: ASSEVLGLGTGELF

V: TRBV6-5
J: TRBJ1-1
CDR3: ASRGRAGTEAF

V: TRBV5-5
J: TRBJ1-3
CDR3: ASSPGTLGNTIY

V: TRBV5-1
J: TRBJ1-6
CDR3: ASSLAPPLNSPLH

V: TRBV6-2/TRBV6-3
J: TRBJ1-5
CDR3: ASSLADQPQH

V: TRBV9
J: TRBJ1-2
CDR3: ASSVVAGTYGYT

V: TRBV28
J: TRBJ1-2
CDR3: ASSREIYGYT

V: TRBV5-1
J: TRBJ1-5
CDR3: ASSEDSRHQPQH

V: TRBV2
J: TRBJ2-3
CDR3: ASSLQDLSTDTQY

V: TRBV11-2
J: TRBJ1-4
CDR3: ASSLAPGRRNEKLF

V: TRBV27
J: TRBJ2-2
CDR3: ASRSRGVDGELF

V: TRBV5-1
J: TRBJ1-1
CDR3: ASGDPNTEAF

V: TRBV25-1
J: TRBJ1-1
CDR3: ASSVGGRLNTEAF

V: TRBV30
J: TRBJ1-1
CDR3: AWSGVAAIMNTEAF

V: TRBV12-5
J: TRBJ1-1
CDR3: ASTTGDLRNTEAF

V: TRBV7-2
J: TRBJ2-7
CDR3: ASSSNRGQGGEQY

V: TRBV10-1
J: TRBJ2-4
CDR3: ASSRDRENIQY

V: TRBV11-2
J: TRBJ1-4
CDR3: ASSLGRTGVF

V: TRBV11-2
J: TRBJ2-1
CDR3: ASSLDGRNEQF

V: TRBV28
J: TRBJ1-4
CDR3: ASADTRVWEKLF

V: TRBV28
J: TRBJ2-7
CDR3: ASSPATSGRLEQY

V: TRBV20-1
J: TRBJ1-2
CDR3: SASRDRTNYGYT

V: TRBV11-2
J: TRBJ1-2
CDR3: ASSLGQGTGYT

V: TRBV7-8
J: TRBJ2-5
CDR3: ASSFHRGTGRETQY

V: TRBV27
J: TRBJ1-1
CDR3: ASSLSPLGRTEAF

V: TRBV28
J: TRBJ2-7
CDR3: ASSLRNEQY

V: TRBV7-9
J: TRBJ2-5
CDR3: ASSLMAVSETQY

V: TRBV9
J: TRBJ2-2
CDR3: ASAGQGQTNTGELF

V: TRBV6-2/TRBV6-3
J: TRBJ1-4
CDR3: ASSQRDSRKLF

V: TRBV9
J: TRBJ1-2
CDR3: ASSAGAGQGPYGYT

V: TRBV7-3
J: TRBJ2-2
CDR3: ASSWRTGELF

V: TRBV15
J: TRBJ1-2
CDR3: ATSRDQGPAGGYT

V: TRBV7-8
J: TRBJ2-7
CDR3: ASSAPTGSEQY

V: TRBV12-3/TRBV12-4
J: TRBJ1-2
CDR3: ASSSGDRGYT

V: TRBV19
J: TRBJ1-2
CDR3: AIGQGAYGYT